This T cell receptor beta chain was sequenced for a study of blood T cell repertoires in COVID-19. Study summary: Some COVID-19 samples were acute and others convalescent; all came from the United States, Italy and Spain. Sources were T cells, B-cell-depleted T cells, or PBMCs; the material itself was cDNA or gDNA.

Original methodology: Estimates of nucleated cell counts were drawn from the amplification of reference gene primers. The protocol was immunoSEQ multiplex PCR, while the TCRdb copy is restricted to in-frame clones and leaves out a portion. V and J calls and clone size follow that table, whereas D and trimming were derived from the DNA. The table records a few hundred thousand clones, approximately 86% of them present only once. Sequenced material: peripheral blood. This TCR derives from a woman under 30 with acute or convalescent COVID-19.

CDR3 nucleotides: TGTGCCAGCGGACAGGGGGTTAATACTAATTCACCCCTCCACTTT. This gives the protein CASGQGVNTNSPLHF. This rearrangement joins TRBV2 to TRBJ1-6, with 10 positions matching TRBD1. Germline values: CDR1 SNHLY, CDR2 FYNNEI. The CDR3 has 15 amino acids. J lost 6 bases, V lost 8 bases, and 7 bases had no gene match.